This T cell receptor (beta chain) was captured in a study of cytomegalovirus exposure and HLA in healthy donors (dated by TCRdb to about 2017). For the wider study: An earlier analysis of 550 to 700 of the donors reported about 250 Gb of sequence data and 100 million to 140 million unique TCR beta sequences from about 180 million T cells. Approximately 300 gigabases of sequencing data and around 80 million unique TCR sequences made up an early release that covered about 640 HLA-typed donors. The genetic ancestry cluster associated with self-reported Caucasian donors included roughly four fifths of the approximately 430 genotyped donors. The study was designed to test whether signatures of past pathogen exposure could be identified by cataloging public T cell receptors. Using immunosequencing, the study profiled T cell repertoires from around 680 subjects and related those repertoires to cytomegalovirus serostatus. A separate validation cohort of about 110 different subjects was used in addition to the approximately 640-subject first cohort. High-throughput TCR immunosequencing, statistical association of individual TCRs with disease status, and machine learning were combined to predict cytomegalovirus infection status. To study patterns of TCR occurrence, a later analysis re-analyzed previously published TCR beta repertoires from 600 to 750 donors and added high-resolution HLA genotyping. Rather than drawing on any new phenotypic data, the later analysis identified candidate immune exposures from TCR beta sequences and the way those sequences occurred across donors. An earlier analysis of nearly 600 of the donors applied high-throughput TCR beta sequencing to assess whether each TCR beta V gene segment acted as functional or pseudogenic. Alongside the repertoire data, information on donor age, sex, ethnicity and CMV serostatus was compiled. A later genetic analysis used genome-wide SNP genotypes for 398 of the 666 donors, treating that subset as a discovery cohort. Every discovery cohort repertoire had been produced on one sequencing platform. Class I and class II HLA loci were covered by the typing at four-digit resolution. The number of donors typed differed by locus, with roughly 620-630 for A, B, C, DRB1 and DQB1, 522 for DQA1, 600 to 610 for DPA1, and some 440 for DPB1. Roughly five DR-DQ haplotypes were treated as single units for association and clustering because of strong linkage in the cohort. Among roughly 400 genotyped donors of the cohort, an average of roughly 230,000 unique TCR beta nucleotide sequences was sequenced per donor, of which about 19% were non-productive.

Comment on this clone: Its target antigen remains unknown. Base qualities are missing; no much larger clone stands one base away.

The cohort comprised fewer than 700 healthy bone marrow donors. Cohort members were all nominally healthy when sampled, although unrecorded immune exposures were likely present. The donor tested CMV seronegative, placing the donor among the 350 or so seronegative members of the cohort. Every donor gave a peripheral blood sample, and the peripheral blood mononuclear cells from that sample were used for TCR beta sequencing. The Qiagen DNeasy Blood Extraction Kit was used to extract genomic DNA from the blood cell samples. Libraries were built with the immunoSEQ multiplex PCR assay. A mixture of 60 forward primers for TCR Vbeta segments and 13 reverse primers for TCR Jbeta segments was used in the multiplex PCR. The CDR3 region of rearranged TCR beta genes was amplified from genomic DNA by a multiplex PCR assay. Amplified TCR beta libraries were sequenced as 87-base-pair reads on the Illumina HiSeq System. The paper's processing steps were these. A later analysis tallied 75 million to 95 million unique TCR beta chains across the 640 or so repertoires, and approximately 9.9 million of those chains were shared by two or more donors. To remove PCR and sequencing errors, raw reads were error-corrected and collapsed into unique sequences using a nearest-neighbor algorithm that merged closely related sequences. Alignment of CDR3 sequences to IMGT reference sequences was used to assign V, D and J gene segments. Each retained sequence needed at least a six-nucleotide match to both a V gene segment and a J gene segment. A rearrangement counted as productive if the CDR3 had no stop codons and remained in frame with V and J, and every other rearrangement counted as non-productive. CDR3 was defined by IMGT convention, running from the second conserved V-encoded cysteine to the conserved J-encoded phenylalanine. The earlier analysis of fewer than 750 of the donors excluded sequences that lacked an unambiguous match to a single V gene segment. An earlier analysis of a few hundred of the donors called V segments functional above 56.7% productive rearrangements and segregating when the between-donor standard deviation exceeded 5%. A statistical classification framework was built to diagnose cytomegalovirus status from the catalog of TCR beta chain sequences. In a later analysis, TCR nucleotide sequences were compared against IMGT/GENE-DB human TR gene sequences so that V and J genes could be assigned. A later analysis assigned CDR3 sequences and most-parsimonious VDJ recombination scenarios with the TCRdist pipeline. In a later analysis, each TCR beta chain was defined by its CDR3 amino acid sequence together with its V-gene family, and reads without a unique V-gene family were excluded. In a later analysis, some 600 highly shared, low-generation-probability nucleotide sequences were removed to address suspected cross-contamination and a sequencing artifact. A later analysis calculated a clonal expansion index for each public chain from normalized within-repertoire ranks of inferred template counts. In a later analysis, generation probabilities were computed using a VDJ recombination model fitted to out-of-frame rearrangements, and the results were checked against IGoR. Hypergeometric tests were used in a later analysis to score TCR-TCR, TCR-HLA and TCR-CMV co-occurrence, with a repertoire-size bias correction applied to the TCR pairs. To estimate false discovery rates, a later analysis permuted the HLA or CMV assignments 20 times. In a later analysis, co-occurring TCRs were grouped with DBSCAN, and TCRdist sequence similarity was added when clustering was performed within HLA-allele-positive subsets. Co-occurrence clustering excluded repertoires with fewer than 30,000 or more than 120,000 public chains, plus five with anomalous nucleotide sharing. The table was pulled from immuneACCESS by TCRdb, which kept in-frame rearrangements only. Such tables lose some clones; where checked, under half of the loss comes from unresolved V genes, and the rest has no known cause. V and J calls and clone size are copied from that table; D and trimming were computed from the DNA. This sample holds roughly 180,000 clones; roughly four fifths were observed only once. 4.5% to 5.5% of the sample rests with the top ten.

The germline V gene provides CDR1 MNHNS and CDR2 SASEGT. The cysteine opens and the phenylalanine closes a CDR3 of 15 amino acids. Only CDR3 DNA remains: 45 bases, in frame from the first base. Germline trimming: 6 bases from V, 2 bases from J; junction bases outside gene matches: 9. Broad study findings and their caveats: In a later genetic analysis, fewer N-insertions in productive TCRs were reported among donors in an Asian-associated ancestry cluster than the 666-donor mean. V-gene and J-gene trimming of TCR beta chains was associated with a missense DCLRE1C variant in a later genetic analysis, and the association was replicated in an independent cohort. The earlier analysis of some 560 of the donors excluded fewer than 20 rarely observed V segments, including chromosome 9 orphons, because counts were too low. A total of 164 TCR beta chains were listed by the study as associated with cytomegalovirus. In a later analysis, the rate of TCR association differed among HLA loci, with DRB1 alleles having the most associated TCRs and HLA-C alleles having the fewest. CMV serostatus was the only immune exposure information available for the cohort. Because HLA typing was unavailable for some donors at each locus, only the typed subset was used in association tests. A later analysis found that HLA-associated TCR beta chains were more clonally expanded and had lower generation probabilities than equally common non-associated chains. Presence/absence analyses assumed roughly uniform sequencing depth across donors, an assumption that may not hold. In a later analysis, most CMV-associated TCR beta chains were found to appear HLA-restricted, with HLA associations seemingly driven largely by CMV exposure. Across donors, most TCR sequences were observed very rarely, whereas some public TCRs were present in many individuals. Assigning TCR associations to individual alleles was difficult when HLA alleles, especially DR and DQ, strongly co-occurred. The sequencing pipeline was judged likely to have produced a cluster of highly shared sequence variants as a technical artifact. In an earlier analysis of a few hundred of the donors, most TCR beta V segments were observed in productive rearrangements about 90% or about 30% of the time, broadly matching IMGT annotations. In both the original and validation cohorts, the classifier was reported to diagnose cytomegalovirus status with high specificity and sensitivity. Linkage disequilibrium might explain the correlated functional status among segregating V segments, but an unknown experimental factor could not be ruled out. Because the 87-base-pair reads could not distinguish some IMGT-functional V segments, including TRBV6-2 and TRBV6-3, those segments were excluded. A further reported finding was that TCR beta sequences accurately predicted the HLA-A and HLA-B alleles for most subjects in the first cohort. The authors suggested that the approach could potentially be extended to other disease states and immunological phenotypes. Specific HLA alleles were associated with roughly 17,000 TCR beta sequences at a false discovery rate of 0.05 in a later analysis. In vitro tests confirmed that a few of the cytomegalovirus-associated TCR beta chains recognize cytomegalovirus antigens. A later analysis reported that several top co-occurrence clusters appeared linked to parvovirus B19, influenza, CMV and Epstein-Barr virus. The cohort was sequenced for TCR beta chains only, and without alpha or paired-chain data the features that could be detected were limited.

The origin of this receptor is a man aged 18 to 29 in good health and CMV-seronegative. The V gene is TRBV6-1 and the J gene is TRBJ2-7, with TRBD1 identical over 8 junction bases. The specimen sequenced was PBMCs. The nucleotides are TGTGCCAGCAGCCTAGTACCACAGGGGGCCTACGAGCAGTACTTC. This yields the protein CASSLVPQGAYEQYF.